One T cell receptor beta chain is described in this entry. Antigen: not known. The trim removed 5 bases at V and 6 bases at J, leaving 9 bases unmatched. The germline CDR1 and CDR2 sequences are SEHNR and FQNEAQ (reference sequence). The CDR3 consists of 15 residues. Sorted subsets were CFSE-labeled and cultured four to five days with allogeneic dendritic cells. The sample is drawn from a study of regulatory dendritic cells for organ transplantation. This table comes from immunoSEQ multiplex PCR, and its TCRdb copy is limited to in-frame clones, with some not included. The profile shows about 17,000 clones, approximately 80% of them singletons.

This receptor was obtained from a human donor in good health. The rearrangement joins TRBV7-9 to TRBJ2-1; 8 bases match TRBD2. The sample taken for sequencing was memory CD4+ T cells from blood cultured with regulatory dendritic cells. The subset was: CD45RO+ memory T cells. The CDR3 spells CASSPWGLDSNEQFF. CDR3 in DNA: TGTGCCAGCAGCCCGTGGGGACTAGACAGCAATGAGCAGTTCTTC.